Following are 8 T cell receptor beta chains from one sample sequenced in a study of read filtering for tumor transcriptome and immune sequencing (dated by TCRdb to 2020 to 2022). The run used an Illumina HiSeq 4000. Starting from roughly 370 ng RNA, TCR libraries were constructed with the Immunoverse kit using molecular barcoded adaptors that cover the alpha/delta and beta/gamma chains. TCRdb applied fastp at Q25 and MiXCR to the public reads, then kept only in-frame beta chains. All rows with the same CDR3 protein become a single entry with the most common DNA and genes. The sample table holds tens of thousands of distinct CDR3 sequences, of which around a fifth were seen once. The ten largest clones add up to roughly 14% of the sample. Input material: a population of CD138-negative cells sorted from bone marrow. The intended sense of this specimen's cell subset or site label: bone marrow mononuclear cells depleted of CD138+ plasma/myeloma cells by negative magnetic selection. The origin of the receptors is a donor aged 40 or over with multiple myeloma.

This clonotype was observed once. A much larger clone lies a single base off, so this may be a read error. This chain links TRBV6-5 with TRBJ1-2; 7 bases align to TRBD1. CDR3 length: 15 amino acids. V was clipped by 6 bases and J by 8 bases; unmatched bases: 15. Germline V gives CDR1 MNHEY, CDR2 SVGAGI. The CDR3 protein is CASSLNGTAHEGYTF. DNA for the CDR3: TGTGCCAGCAGCTTGAACGGGACAGCCCATGAGGGCTACACCTTC.

Remarks on this clonotype: The CDR3 end shows no conserved phenylalanine or tryptophan, and so a read error is likely. The limits of the CDR3 on the DNA are not certain, so only TCRdb's listed CDR3 is given. This sequence joins TRBV7-9 and TRBJ1-1; the table names TRBD1, a call not compared with the DNA. The CDR3 has 12 residues if both end residues are counted. CDR1 is SEHNR and CDR2 is FQNEAQ in the germline V gene (reference sequence). The CDR3: CASSHTGTGFHL.

The chain links TRBV7-9 to TRBJ2-1; 12 bases agree with TRBD2. Looked up from germline, CDR1 is SEHNR and CDR2 is FQNEAQ (reference sequence). The CDR3 sequence is 17 residues long. The junction had 8 bases not matched to a gene; V was cut back by 6 bases and J by 2 bases. The CDR3 region is CASSYGLAGTPYNEQFF. The CDR3 nucleotides are TGTGCCAGCAGTTACGGACTAGCGGGAACCCCCTACAATGAGCAGTTCTTC. The whole variable domain, filled in from reference TRBV7-9 and TRBJ2-1, reads DTGVSQNPRHKITKRGQNVTFRCDPISEHNRLYWYRQTLGQGPEFLTYFQNEAQLEKSRLLSDRFSAERPKGSFSTLEIQRTEQGDSAMYLCASSYGLAGTPYNEQFFGPGTRLTVL.

This clonotype was observed at least ten times. The rearrangement links TRBV11-2 to TRBJ2-5; 9 nucleotides align to TRBD2. The CDR3 runs 17 residues. The germline gives CDR1 SGHAT, CDR2 FQNNGV. V was clipped by 1 base and J by 5 bases; unmatched bases: 11. The CDR3 loop is CASSLGLAGGARETQYF. CDR3 coding DNA: TGTGCCAGCAGCTTAGGACTCGCGGGAGGGGCTCGGGAGACCCAGTACTTC.

This clonotype appeared many times. J is TRBJ2-3 and V is TRBV28; maybe TRBD2 (5 bases). The germline V gene encodes CDR1 MDHEN and CDR2 SYDVKM. There are 16 residues in the CDR3. The V end was cut by 6 bases, the J end by 4 bases, with 20 bases between. This chain's CDR3 is CASRSTGRGAADTQYF. CDR3 sequence (DNA): TGTGCCAGCAGAAGCACCGGACGGGGAGCGGCAGATACGCAGTATTTT.

V is TRBV29-1 and J is TRBJ2-5; D tentatively fits TRBD1 or TRBD2 (5 bases each). Trimming removed 5 bases from V and 0 bases from J, with 10 bases in between. The CDR3 length is 13 residues. Germline V gene lookup returns CDR1 SQVTM and CDR2 ANQGSEA. The CDR3 DNA follows: TGCAGCGTTCTGGGACCCGACCAAGAGACCCAGTACTTC. Encoded protein: CSVLGPDQETQYF. The full variable domain, with the rest looked up from reference TRBV29-1 and TRBJ2-5, is SAVISQKPSRDICQRGTSLTIQCQVDSQVTMMFWYRQQPGQSLTLIATANQGSEATYESGFVIDKFPISRPNLTFSTLTVSNMSPEDSSIYLCSVLGPDQETQYFGPGTRLLVL.

As to this clonotype: One end of the junction does not line up with germline, which may come from a read error. The chain recombines TRBV29-1 with TRBJ2-1; D gene uncertain. Per germline, CDR1 SQVTM and CDR2 ANQGSEA. The CDR3 covers 12 residues. Here the CDR3 DNA reads TGCAGCGTTGTCATCGGCCACAACGAGCAGTTCTTC. Its translation: CSVVIGHNEQFF.

Turning to this clonotype: A much larger clone differs by one base, so this may be a read error. The rearrangement joins TRBV4-3 to TRBJ1-1; D perhaps matches TRBD1 (5 bases). The CDR3 loop spans 12 amino acids. Germline values: CDR1 LGHNA, CDR2 YSLEER. The CDR3 nucleotides are TGCGCCAGCGGCCAAGATTCGGGGCCCGATTCCTTT. This codes for CASGQDSGPDSF.